This entry is about one T cell receptor beta chain. The antigen is undetermined. The data were produced by immunoSEQ multiplex PCR, yet TCRdb's version contains in-frame clones alone and is incomplete. This table holds over 250,000 clones, roughly 85% found once. This specimen belongs to a study of cytomegalovirus exposure and HLA in healthy donors. Study as a whole: The 90 to 150 validation repertoires used a platform that matched the one used for the roughly 700 first-cohort repertoires, as a later analysis reported.

Overall study findings and caveats: The study recorded 160 or so TCR beta chains that were cytomegalovirus-associated. TCR clusters originating in the first cohort tended to co-occur in the 100 to 150 validation repertoires, according to a later analysis. For cytomegalovirus status, the classifier reportedly gave diagnoses with high specificity and sensitivity.

Germline loops: CDR1 SGDLS, CDR2 YYNGEE. CDR3 size: 14 residues. V lost 4 bases to trimming and J lost 0 bases; unmatched junction nucleotides: 1. This rearrangement joins TRBV9 to TRBJ1-1; TRBD1 matches at 9 bases. The clonotype originates from a woman aged 18-30 years in good health and CMV-seronegative. Sequenced sample: PBMCs. The CDR3 coding sequence is TGTGCCAGCAGCAGGGACAGGGTGAACACTGAAGCTTTCTTT. Translation gives CASSRDRVNTEAFF.